The 3 T cell receptor beta chains presented below share a single source sample, sequenced in a study of shared clonotypes between healthy human individuals. Assay: immunoSEQ multiplex PCR; the TCRdb copy retains only in-frame clones and omits some. The data hold roughly 2.5 million clones, with roughly nine tenths observed a single time. The specimen was naive CD4+ T cells sorted from blood. Subset reported: CD45RA+ positively selected. The receptors derive from a man aged 18 to 35 in good health.

Of note for this clone: At the DNA level, this CDR3 is encoded by other sequences in the same sample as well. This chain joins TRBV5-1 and TRBJ2-2; D uncertain. This CDR3 has 15 residues. Trimming took off 0 bases at V and 1 base at J, with 7 bases between the two ends. CDR1 is SGHRS, CDR2 YFSETQ, per germline. The CDR3 bases are TGCGCCAGCAGCTTGGCCGTCGGGAACACCGGGGAGCTGTTTTTT. Its protein product is CASSLAVGNTGELFF.

The rearrangement uses TRBV11-2 and TRBJ1-3, with unresolved D. The V gene's germline CDR1 is SGHAT and CDR2 FQNNGV. This CDR3 has 13 amino acids. V was clipped by 8 bases and J by 0 bases, with 8 bases between them. CDR3 nucleotides: TGTGCCAGCCGACTGAGCTCTGGAAACACCATATATTTT. This translates into CASRLSSGNTIYF.

The J gene is TRBJ1-4, the V gene TRBV27; no clear D gene. There are 14 residues in the CDR3. The V gene's germline CDR1 is MNHEY and CDR2 SMNVEV (reference sequence). V dropped 0 bases and J dropped 4 bases, with 6 bases sitting between them. The CDR3 loop reads CASSLSGLNEKLFF. The DNA of the CDR3 is TGTGCCAGCAGTTTATCAGGGCTTAATGAAAAACTGTTTTTT.